This entry concerns a single T cell receptor (beta chain). The antigen remains undetermined. From the germline J gene comes the end of the CDR3, since the read stops 3 residues before it. The data were produced by immunoSEQ multiplex PCR, yet TCRdb's version contains in-frame clones alone and is incomplete. The sample is made up of 20,000 to 25,000 clones, and the top ten hold about 3.3% of it. This entry belongs to a study of T cells in women clearing cervical HPV infection. Study-level points and caveats: Controls had more TRBV6-7 (0.16%) than cases (around 0.11%). Cases and controls were distinguished at AUC about 0.8 by richness and V genes.

V shed 5 bases, J shed 4 bases, and the junction held 7 bases outside the gene matches. Germline V gene data show CDR1 as MNHEY and CDR2 as SMNVEV (reference sequence). This CDR3 region has 15 residues. This receptor was obtained from a woman between 18 and 70 years old with a cervical HPV16 infection that either progressed to CIN3+ or cleared (not recorded which). The V and J genes are TRBV27 and TRBJ1-2; TRBD1 matches at 10 bases. Sequenced: blood buffy coat. The CDR3 loop reads CASSTWTGGVYGYTF. CDR3 bases read: TGTGCCAGCAGTACCTGGACAGGGGGGGTCTATGGC.